This TCR beta chain was documented in a study of OX40 agonist ivuxolimab in advanced cancers. Overall study: Head and neck, renal cell, melanoma or hepatocellular carcinoma were the cancers that dose-escalation patients had. From about 23 to 85 years was the age range, with a mean of around 60 years, and roughly 80% were male.

Sequencing used immunoSEQ multiplex PCR; TCRdb keeps in-frame clones, though not all of them. Counted here are under 50,000 clones, approximately 92% occurring once; the ten biggest clones make up 8% to 10%. Findings and limits, study-wide: At 0.1 to 3.0 mg/kg and by week 6, CD4+ and CD8+ T cells in the blood had expanded clonally. Clonal expansion was among the lowest in partial responders at 0.1-3.0 mg/kg, especially CD8+.

Germline CDR1 SEHNR, CDR2 FQNEAQ (reference sequence). Trimming removed 5 bases from V and 2 bases from J; junction bases left unmatched: 8. The CDR3 is made up of 16 amino acids. As for this clone: Antigen specificity is unknown.

This chain links TRBV7-9 with TRBJ2-1; 8 bases map to TRBD2. The receptor comes from an adult with an advanced solid tumor such as melanoma, head and neck, liver or kidney cancer. Sample: CD4+ or CD8+ T cells sorted from blood, taken in a trial of the OX40 agonist ivuxolimab. CDR3 protein: CASSPVGGGAYNEQFF. As DNA, the CDR3 is TGTGCCAGCAGCCCCGTCGGGGGGGGCGCCTACAATGAGCAGTTCTTC.